Listed here is a single T cell receptor (beta chain). Its matching antigen is unknown. This sample was taken from a study of T cell responses to AZD1222 COVID-19 vaccine. Overall study results and limits: Baseline antibody screening turned up just six or seven seropositive AZD1222 recipients. Regions 160-218 and 743-854 held dominance among vaccine-associated CD4 TCRs, which spanned spike. Two AZD1222 doses significantly raised spike-specific TCR breadth and depth over controls.

Germline CDR1 SGHTA, CDR2 FQGNSA. This CDR3 has 15 residues. Trimming removed 5 bases from V and 5 bases from J, with 18 bases in between. Produced via immunoSEQ multiplex PCR; TCRdb's table is partial and in-frame only. The sample carries about 110,000 clones, roughly nine tenths recorded once. The chain is built from TRBV7-2 and TRBJ1-2; D may be TRBD1 (6 bases). The clonotype was recovered from an adult in good health. The source material was peripheral blood, sampled on day 0 of MenACWY control vaccination. CDR3 coding DNA: TGTGCCAGCAGCCCCCCCCAGGGGCGTTATTATGGCTACACCTTC. Translated, it gives CASSPPQGRYYGYTF.